This TCR beta chain was captured in a study of T-cell reconstitution after alpha-beta-depleted transplantation in children (dated by TCRdb to between 2015 and 2016). About the study as a whole: The study quantitatively tracked T-cell immune reconstitution after TCRalphabeta/CD19-depleted allogeneic hematopoietic cell transplantation in children using TCR repertoire profiling.

The sample's treatment or condition label, in plain terms: allogeneic hematopoietic cell transplantation with graft depleted of TCRalphabeta T cells and CD19 B cells. The children who served as transplant recipients had been given grafts of TCRalphabeta/CD19-depleted allogeneic hematopoietic cells. The investigation overall reported the following: Over subsequent months, a decline in hyperexpanded clone frequencies was noted, and after one year, T-cell counts and TCRbeta diversity were mostly ascribed to newly produced T cells. The apparently early recovery of alphabetaT-cell counts about two months after transplant reportedly depended on only several hundred rapidly expanded clones that came from non-depleted graft cells. In some patients, the high TCRbeta diversity seen at day 60 was put down to recipient T cells and intrathymic progenitors that had survived conditioning.

The library came from PCR. Sequencing took place on an Illumina HiSeq 2500. TCR library preparation used molecular barcoding, with unique molecular identifiers applied to normalize quantification of the TCRbeta repertoire. The public reads were quality trimmed at Q25 with fastp and then assembled into clones with MiXCR by TCRdb, keeping productive beta chains. Rows with one shared CDR3 protein collapse into an entry with the most common genes and DNA. This sample lists approximately 800,000 distinct CDR3 sequences; roughly 15% were detected once. The ten biggest clones cover 5% of the sample. This clonotype was counted a few times. Its antigen target is currently unknown. Base qualities were left out, and no much larger clone turns up one base away. V and J are trimmed by 3 bases and 3 bases, and the gene matches miss 11 bases of the junction. CDR1 and CDR2 were assigned from the germline V gene as MRHNA and SNTAGT. The CDR3 runs 16 amino acids, cysteine and phenylalanine included. CDR3 DNA only is kept here, 48 bases in frame from base 1.

The V and J genes are TRBV6-4 and TRBJ2-7; 7 junctional bases match TRBD1. Source: PBMCs, mostly from graft donor cells, taken 360 days after TCRalphabeta/CD19-depleted stem cell transplant. This sequence was found in a male patient younger than 18 who had a stem cell transplant for acute lymphoblastic leukemia, so the T cells may come from the graft donor. The DNA sequence reads TGTGCCAGCAGTGAGGGCATTGGGACAGCCATCTACGAGCAGTACTTC. Translated, it reads CASSEGIGTAIYEQYF.